What follows are 3 T cell receptor beta chains derived from one specimen sequenced in a study of Ad26.COV2.S vaccination and SARS-CoV-2 variants. Generated by immunoSEQ multiplex PCR, the TCRdb table keeps only in-frame clones and is missing some. The table records 400,000 to 450,000 clones, about 92% of them present only once. As to treatment: some 19 received Ad26.COV2.S at low or high dose, single or two shots; five or six received placebo; per-sample allocation not given. Samples analyzed were those drawn on day 63 after the first vaccine or placebo injection. This specimen consisted of peripheral blood, obtained in a trial of Ad26.COV2.S vaccine versus placebo. Source of these receptors: a person aged 18-60 years who received the Ad26.COV2.S COVID-19 vaccine or a placebo.

The rearrangement uses TRBV5-6 and TRBJ2-5; perhaps TRBD1 as D (5 bases). The CDR3 contains 14 residues. CDR1 and CDR2 (germline): SGHDT, YYEEEE. Trimming removed 1 base at V and 1 base at J, with 8 bases between. CDR3 sequence (DNA): TGTGCCAGCAGCTTGCCTCAGGGCCAAGAGACCCAGTACTTC. Amino acid sequence: CASSLPQGQETQYF.

The chain uses TRBV5-8 and TRBJ2-7, with 10 positions matching TRBD1. After removal of 2 bases from V and 4 bases from J, the junction contained 9 bases not matched to a gene. Germline V lookup: CDR1 SGHTS, CDR2 YDEGEE. There are 16 residues in the CDR3. The CDR3 DNA sequence: TGTGCCAGCAGCTTTCACCCCGGGACAGGGGTTTACGAGCAGTACTTC. This sequence encodes CASSFHPGTGVYEQYF.

This sequence joins TRBV11-2 and TRBJ2-5, with TRBD2 as a possible D gene (6 bases). The germline V and J ends were trimmed by 5 bases and 4 bases, with 23 bases remaining between them. The CDR3 is 17 residues long. Germline V gene sequence: CDR1 SGHAT, CDR2 FQNNGV. The CDR3 sequence is CASSTAVERVERETQYF. The DNA for the CDR3 is TGTGCCAGCAGCACAGCGGTCGAGCGGGTGGAGAGAGAGACCCAGTACTTC. Variable domain in full (rest from reference TRBV11-2 and TRBJ2-5): EAGVAQSPRYKIIEKRQSVAFWCNPISGHATLYWYQQILGQGPKLLIQFQNNGVVDDSQLPKDRFSAERLKGVDSTLKIQPAKLEDSAVYLCASSTAVERVERETQYFGPGTRLLVL.